Shown below are 11 T cell receptor beta chains from a single sample sequenced in a study of molecular identifiers for immune sequencing clone quantification. TCRdb reprocessed the PCR reads via MiXCR and lists one record per CDR3 protein. Of just under 650,000 distinct CDR3 sequences in the sample, nearly 20% were seen once. The source material was naive CD8+ T cells from blood, with Jurkat cell RNA spiked in. As to subset: FACS-sorted CD8+CD4-CCR7+CD45RA+ naive T cells. Source of these receptors: a human donor in good health. Some libraries in this study had Jurkat cell RNA spiked in.

This clonotype was counted between two and nine times. This chain links TRBV20-1 with TRBJ2-1; D uncertain. Trimming took off 8 bases at V and 7 bases at J, with 27 bases between the two ends. Germline CDR1 DFQATT, CDR2 SNEGSKA (reference sequence). CDR3 length equals 16 residues. The CDR3 sequence: CSPATAYLVSANEQFF. In nucleotides, the CDR3 is TGCAGTCCTGCGACCGCTTACCTCGTTTCTGCTAATGAGCAGTTCTTC.

This clonotype occurred a few times. Relative to the germline gene, one junction end is altered; a read error may explain this. The chain links TRBV29-1 to TRBJ2-2, with 7 bases matching TRBD2. The CDR3 totals 18 residues. Per germline, CDR1 SQVTM and CDR2 ANQGSEA. CDR3 in amino acids: CSVVTYLSAGDRTGGLFF. The CDR3 nucleotides are TGCAGCGTTGTGACCTATTTGTCGGCGGGAGATCGCACCGGGGGGCTGTTTTTT.

This clonotype occurred many times. This sequence joins TRBV2 and TRBJ2-2; tentative D call: TRBD1 (5 bases). Germline CDR1 reads SNHLY; CDR2 reads FYNNEI. The CDR3 sequence is 12 residues long. V was trimmed by 7 bases and J by 6 bases, leaving 9 bases between them. The CDR3 region has the DNA TGTGCCAGCAAGTACAGGCCCGGGGAGCTGTTTTTT. As protein: CASKYRPGELFF.

This clonotype has a count of ten or more. This chain joins TRBV28 and TRBJ2-1; 7 bases map to TRBD2. V lost 5 bases and J lost 11; bases outside the gene matches: 0. Germline V gene data show CDR1 as MDHEN and CDR2 as SYDVKM. This CDR3 contains 10 residues. CDR3 protein: CASSSGKQFF. CDR3 DNA: TGTGCCAGCAGTAGCGGGAAGCAGTTCTTC. Based on the CDR3 plus reference TRBV28 and TRBJ2-1, the full variable domain is DVKVTQSSRYLVKRTGEKVFLECVQDMDHENMFWYRQDPGLGLRLIYFSYDVKMKEKGDIPEGYSVSREKKERFSLILESASTNQTSMYLCASSSGKQFFGPGTRLTVL.

The table lists this clonotype with many counts. This sequence joins TRBV12-3 or TRBV12-4 and TRBJ2-7; 13 bases are shared with TRBD2. The CDR3 is 13 amino acids. J lost 5 bases, V lost 6 bases, and 1 base had no gene match. CDR3 DNA: TGTGCCAGCAGAGGACTAGCGGGGGACGAGCAGTACTTC. Its translation: CASRGLAGDEQYF.

At least ten counts were recorded for this clonotype. The chain employs TRBV9 and TRBJ2-7; tentatively, D is TRBD1 or TRBD2 (5 bases each). Germline values: CDR1 SGDLS, CDR2 YYNGEE. V was pared by 2 bases and J by 2 bases, with 8 bases between. CDR3 size: 13 residues. CDR3 sequence: CASSVGPAYEQYF. CDR3 coding DNA: TGTGCCAGCAGCGTGGGACCAGCCTACGAGCAGTACTTC. The whole variable domain, filled in from reference TRBV9 and TRBJ2-7, reads DSGVTQTPKHLITATGQRVTLRCSPRSGDLSVYWYQQSLDQGLQFLIQYYNGEERAKGNILERFSAQQFPDLHSELNLSSLELGDSALYFCASSVGPAYEQYFGPGTRLTVT.

As concerns this clonotype: Germline and junction disagree at one end, which may indicate a read error. The genes are TRBV5-3 and TRBJ2-1, with 9 bases identical to TRBD2. TRBV5-3 is placed among ORFs of uncertain function. This CDR3 spans 18 amino acids. CDR3 residues: CASSLDPLVAGVLIEQFF. The DNA for the CDR3 is TGTGCCAGCAGCTTGGACCCGTTGGTAGCGGGAGTTCTGATTGAGCAGTTCTTC.

Turning to this clonotype: A much bigger clone sits one base away, suggesting this may be a read error. The rearrangement uses TRBV20-1 and TRBJ2-7; a weak D match, TRBD2 (5 bases). Trimming took 1 base from V and 0 from J, leaving 10 bases between them. This CDR3 comprises 14 residues. Germline CDR1 and CDR2: DFQATT and SNEGSKA (reference sequence). The CDR3 nucleotides are TGCAGTGCTAGAGGGGGAGCGGCCTCCTACGAGCAGTACTTC. It codes for CSARGGAASYEQYF.

This clonotype was observed at least ten times. CDR3 nucleotides: TGCGCCAGCAGCCAAGATCCCACGGGGAGGTACGAGCAGTACTTC. It encodes CASSQDPTGRYEQYF. The rearrangement links TRBV4-3 to TRBJ2-7, with TRBD2 as a possible D gene (6 bases). Germline V gene lookup returns CDR1 LGHNA and CDR2 YSLEER. The CDR3 covers 15 residues. V was shortened by 0 bases and J by 4 bases, with 13 bases between the two germline ends.

This clonotype was seen at least ten times. The J gene is TRBJ2-7, the V gene TRBV7-6; 8 bases align to TRBD1. The germline CDR1 and CDR2 sequences are SGHVS and FNYEAQ. The CDR3 covers 15 residues. V gave up 5 bases and J gave up 4 bases; unmatched junction bases: 10. The CDR3 DNA follows: TGTGCCAGCAGCGCTCGACAGGGGCTGAGTTACGAGCAGTACTTC. This codes for CASSARQGLSYEQYF.

In its sample, this clonotype was seen many times. The V call is TRBV28, the J call TRBJ1-1; D is unclear. The length of the CDR3 is 15 residues. The germline V and J ends were trimmed by 3 bases and 0 bases, with 11 bases remaining between them. The germline V gene has CDR1 MDHEN and CDR2 SYDVKM. The chain's CDR3 is CASSLFPALNTEAFF. In nucleotides, the CDR3 is TGTGCCAGCAGTTTGTTTCCAGCGCTGAACACTGAAGCTTTCTTT.